In its sample, the clone carrying this T cell receptor (beta chain) was seen once. These data originate in a study of OX40 agonist ivuxolimab in advanced cancers. Looking at the study overall: Patients were dosed intravenously with ivuxolimab at 0.01 to 10 mg/kg every 2 weeks.

Measured with immunoSEQ multiplex PCR; TCRdb has only the in-frame clones, and not every one. The table shows 52,000 or so clones, with approximately 81% occurring only once. V gave up 4 bases and J gave up 9 bases, with 10 bases separating them. This CDR3 is 12 amino acids long. CDR1 is SGHDN and CDR2 is FVKESK in the germline V gene. Sequencing used CD4+ or CD8+ T cells sorted from blood, obtained in a trial of the OX40 agonist ivuxolimab. The receptor's source is an adult with an advanced solid tumor such as melanoma, head and neck, liver or kidney cancer. This chain joins TRBV14 and TRBJ2-1; perhaps TRBD2 as D (6 bases). This chain's CDR3 is CASSPYGGEQFF. The CDR3, as DNA: TGTGCCAGCAGCCCTTACGGGGGTGAGCAGTTCTTC. The entire variable domain, with the rest obtained from reference TRBV14 and TRBJ2-1, is as follows: EAGVTQFPSHSVIEKGQTVTLRCDPISGHDNLYWYRRVMGKEIKFLLHFVKESKQDESGMPNNRFLAERTGGTYSTLKVQPAELEDSGVYFCASSPYGGEQFFGPGTRLTVL.